The 2 T cell receptor beta chains below all came from one sample that was sequenced in a study of T-cell memory formation after mild COVID-19. TCRdb fed the 5' RACE reads into MiXCR, producing one record per CDR3 protein. This table has around 320,000 distinct CDR3 sequences, over 25% appearing once. Sequenced input: PBMCs or a T cell subset sorted from them (not recorded which). The source of these receptors is an adult woman who had mild COVID-19 (a few samples of this study predate the infection). Cell type and time point are not known.

This clonotype was counted many times. The chain has TRBV20-1 and TRBJ1-2; D is possibly TRBD1 (5 bases). The CDR3 covers 14 residues. V was cut by 0 bases and J by 4 bases, with 12 bases left in between. From germline, CDR1 is DFQATT and CDR2 SNEGSKA (reference sequence). The CDR3 is CSARDVMGVYGYTF. CDR3 nucleotides: TGCAGTGCTAGAGATGTTATGGGGGTCTATGGCTACACCTTC.

As for this clonotype: At one end, the junction sequence differs from germline, possibly due to a read error. The chain combines TRBV29-1 with TRBJ2-1; TRBD1 matches at 8 bases. The germline CDR1 and CDR2 sequences are SQVTM and ANQGSEA. The CDR3 extends over 13 amino acids. The CDR3 reads CSVEGWTGYNEQF. The CDR3 coding sequence is TGCAGCGTTGAAGGATGGACAGGGTACAATGAGCAGTTC.